This T cell receptor beta chain was obtained from a study of blood T cell repertoires in COVID-19. The wider study: The cDNA or gDNA used as material had been derived from T cells, B-cell-depleted T cells, or PBMCs.

Assay: immunoSEQ multiplex PCR; the TCRdb copy retains only in-frame clones and omits some. The sample lists approximately 500,000 clones; 70% to 90% were seen once. CDR3 length: 18 amino acids. The V gene end was trimmed by 5 bases and the J gene end by 4 bases; junction bases not matched to a gene: 11. Germline values: CDR1 MDHEN, CDR2 SYDVKM. This sequence joins TRBV28 and TRBJ2-3; 14 nucleotides match TRBD2. The sequence was obtained from a human donor in a cohort sampled during active COVID-19. The specimen sequenced was peripheral blood. The CDR3 DNA is TGTGCCAGCAGTACAGGACTAGCGGGAGGATCTAGGGCAGATACGCAGTATTTT. This translates into CASSTGLAGGSRADTQYF.